These T cell receptor beta chains were read from a single sample in a study of PD-1 blockade in classical Hodgkin lymphoma. The protocol was immunoSEQ multiplex PCR, while the TCRdb copy is restricted to in-frame clones and leaves out a portion. Here the sample spans about 150,000 clones, about 78% being singletons. The sequenced sample was peripheral blood mononuclear cells (PBMCs), obtained before the second cycle of nivolumab. The receptors come from a human donor with classical Hodgkin lymphoma. CDR3s leave out the opening cysteine and the closing phenylalanine or tryptophan. A D gene is named only where the DNA matches it firmly. Not all rows give a size; the values are once, few, many and, for expanded clones, a class.

cdr3_aa: ASSAEGHYTEAF
cdr3_length: 12
clone_size: NA
d_call: NA
j_call: TRBJ1-1
v_call: TRBV2

cdr3_aa: ASSPSPGGAGYGYT
cdr3_length: 14
clone_size: NA
d_call: TRBD1
j_call: TRBJ1-2
v_call: TRBV9

cdr3_aa: SVDRPQVYNEQF
cdr3_length: 12
clone_size: NA
d_call: NA
j_call: TRBJ2-1
v_call: TRBV29-1

cdr3_aa: ASSWGGFSGNTIY
cdr3_length: 13
clone_size: once
d_call: NA
j_call: TRBJ1-3
v_call: TRBV7-2

cdr3_aa: ASSFAGGTDTQY
cdr3_length: 12
clone_size: NA
d_call: TRBD2
j_call: TRBJ2-3
v_call: TRBV7-2

cdr3_aa: ASSSFRTSGRAKFHEQY
cdr3_length: 17
clone_size: NA
d_call: TRBD2
j_call: TRBJ2-7
v_call: TRBV7-9

cdr3_aa: ASSLASPQGEQF
cdr3_length: 12
clone_size: NA
d_call: NA
j_call: TRBJ2-1
v_call: TRBV13

cdr3_aa: ASSQRGFSSYNEQF
cdr3_length: 14
clone_size: NA
d_call: TRBD2
j_call: TRBJ2-1
v_call: TRBV13

cdr3_aa: ASSDDSLQPQH
cdr3_length: 11
clone_size: NA
d_call: NA
j_call: TRBJ1-5
v_call: TRBV6-5

cdr3_aa: ASSRGPAETQY
cdr3_length: 11
clone_size: NA
d_call: NA
j_call: TRBJ2-5
v_call: TRBV7-3

cdr3_aa: ASSMSQETQY
cdr3_length: 10
clone_size: few
d_call: NA
j_call: TRBJ2-5
v_call: TRBV19

cdr3_aa: ASSHGGTGEETQY
cdr3_length: 13
clone_size: NA
d_call: TRBD1
j_call: TRBJ2-5
v_call: TRBV7-9

cdr3_aa: ASRFGWNMNTEAF
cdr3_length: 13
clone_size: few
d_call: NA
j_call: TRBJ1-1
v_call: TRBV5-3

cdr3_aa: ASSLMRGGYEQY
cdr3_length: 12
clone_size: NA
d_call: TRBD2
j_call: TRBJ2-7
v_call: TRBV7-2

cdr3_aa: ASSVNGNRGETQY
cdr3_length: 13
clone_size: NA
d_call: NA
j_call: TRBJ2-5
v_call: TRBV2

cdr3_aa: ASSVWTGNSGNTIY
cdr3_length: 14
clone_size: NA
d_call: TRBD1
j_call: TRBJ1-3
v_call: TRBV6-1

cdr3_aa: ASSVEGGDTQY
cdr3_length: 11
clone_size: few
d_call: NA
j_call: TRBJ2-3
v_call: TRBV9

cdr3_aa: ASSYSWTATDTQY
cdr3_length: 13
clone_size: once
d_call: NA
j_call: TRBJ2-3
v_call: TRBV6-5

cdr3_aa: ASSMLGDQPQH
cdr3_length: 11
clone_size: NA
d_call: NA
j_call: TRBJ1-5
v_call: TRBV19

cdr3_aa: ASSPTGQGAYEQY
cdr3_length: 13
clone_size: NA
d_call: TRBD1
j_call: TRBJ2-7
v_call: TRBV18

cdr3_aa: ASSYSGQSVNTQY
cdr3_length: 13
clone_size: NA
d_call: NA
j_call: TRBJ2-3
v_call: TRBV6-5

cdr3_aa: ASNTHRGWSYNEQF
cdr3_length: 14
clone_size: NA
d_call: TRBD1
j_call: TRBJ2-1
v_call: TRBV27

cdr3_aa: ASSNYPQNEQF
cdr3_length: 11
clone_size: NA
d_call: NA
j_call: TRBJ2-1
v_call: TRBV7-3

cdr3_aa: ASSLREPDTQY
cdr3_length: 11
clone_size: NA
d_call: NA
j_call: TRBJ2-3
v_call: TRBV11-2

cdr3_aa: ASSLGTGTSVTNEKLF
cdr3_length: 16
clone_size: NA
d_call: NA
j_call: TRBJ1-4
v_call: TRBV7-8

cdr3_aa: ASTQDRGFKPQH
cdr3_length: 12
clone_size: NA
d_call: TRBD1
j_call: TRBJ1-5
v_call: TRBV2

cdr3_aa: ARSGANYGYT
cdr3_length: 10
clone_size: few
d_call: NA
j_call: TRBJ1-2
v_call: TRBV30

cdr3_aa: ASSLGRSSYNSPLH
cdr3_length: 14
clone_size: NA
d_call: NA
j_call: TRBJ1-6
v_call: TRBV7-2

cdr3_aa: ASSEGVSRGPPYEQY
cdr3_length: 15
clone_size: NA
d_call: NA
j_call: TRBJ2-7
v_call: TRBV6-1

cdr3_aa: ASSASPGMGGTEAF
cdr3_length: 14
clone_size: NA
d_call: NA
j_call: TRBJ1-1
v_call: TRBV9

cdr3_aa: AWGGSSYNEQF
cdr3_length: 11
clone_size: NA
d_call: NA
j_call: TRBJ2-1
v_call: TRBV30

cdr3_aa: ASSLATGSDTQY
cdr3_length: 12
clone_size: NA
d_call: NA
j_call: TRBJ2-3
v_call: TRBV5-1

cdr3_aa: ASSPGLYEQY
cdr3_length: 10
clone_size: NA
d_call: NA
j_call: TRBJ2-7
v_call: TRBV5-1

cdr3_aa: AISEEIMNTEAF
cdr3_length: 12
clone_size: NA
d_call: NA
j_call: TRBJ1-1
v_call: TRBV10-3

cdr3_aa: ASTPVYRGTDTQY
cdr3_length: 13
clone_size: NA
d_call: NA
j_call: TRBJ2-3
v_call: TRBV28

cdr3_aa: ASSHRDGNEKLF
cdr3_length: 12
clone_size: NA
d_call: NA
j_call: TRBJ1-4
v_call: TRBV5-4